The 25 T cell receptor beta chains given below trace back to one sample, sequenced in a study of cytomegalovirus exposure and HLA in healthy donors. Researchers ran the PCR with 60 Vbeta and 13 Jbeta primers. Profiling relied on immunoSEQ multiplex PCR, and the TCRdb table lists in-frame clones only, not all of them. This repertoire shows 95,000 to 150,000 clones, roughly 18% found once; its top ten account for 2.5% to 3%. Input material: PBMCs. The receptors here all came from a female donor in good health and CMV-seropositive.

The rearrangement joins TRBV6-5 to TRBJ2-2; the D is unclear. Germline assignment: CDR1 MNHEY and CDR2 SVGAGI. The V end lost 6 bases, the J end lost 5 bases, and 16 bases lay between the germline ends. CDR3 length: 15 residues. CDR3 in amino acids: CASRLTLGRTGELFF. In DNA, the CDR3 is TGTGCCAGCAGACTAACACTCGGTCGTACCGGGGAGCTGTTTTTT.

In its sample, this clone was seen a few times. The V and J genes are TRBV6-6 and TRBJ2-3; unclear D gene. CDR3 size: 12 residues. Trimming took 9 bases from V and 1 from J, leaving 8 bases between them. Germline CDR1 MNHNY, CDR2 SVGAGI (reference sequence). CDR3 nucleotides: TGTGCCAGTTGGAGCCGCACAGATACGCAGTATTTT. It is translated as CASWSRTDTQYF.

The rearrangement links TRBV19 to TRBJ2-1; 11 bases match TRBD1. Germline trimming cut 1 base from V and 8 bases from J; bases unmatched to any gene: 4. This CDR3 has 15 residues. Germline CDR1 LNHDA, CDR2 SQIVND (reference sequence). CDR3 sequence (DNA): TGTGCCAGTAGTATAGGGACAGGGGGCTATTATGAGCAGTTCTTC. Protein: CASSIGTGGYYEQFF.

This clone was seen only a few times. The chain recombines TRBV4-2 with TRBJ2-1; D perhaps matches TRBD2 (5 bases). CDR1 is LGHNA and CDR2 is YNFKEQ in the germline V gene. V was shortened by 5 bases and J by 9 bases, with 11 bases between the two germline ends. This CDR3 region has 12 residues. This CDR3 reads CASSETRGEQFF. The CDR3 region has the DNA TGTGCCAGCAGCGAGACCCGGGGTGAGCAGTTCTTC.

This clone was found a few times. The V call is TRBV4-3, the J call TRBJ2-1; 9 nucleotides match TRBD1. CDR1 is LGHNA and CDR2 is YSLEER in the germline V gene. Trimming at V came to 4 bases and at J to 2 bases, leaving 6 bases not matched to a gene. The CDR3 loop spans 16 amino acids. The CDR3 sequence is CASSRDRAATYNEQFF. DNA for the CDR3: TGCGCCAGCAGCCGGGACAGGGCGGCGACCTACAATGAGCAGTTCTTC.

This clone appeared a few times. The chain combines TRBV18 with TRBJ2-7; 7 bases agree with TRBD2. The V and J ends lost 3 bases and 3 bases, in that order; junction bases with no gene match: 8. The length of the CDR3 is 15 residues. Germline V lookup: CDR1 KGHSH, CDR2 LQKENI. The CDR3 reads CASSPGPGRNYEQYF. The CDR3, as DNA: TGTGCCAGCTCACCCGGCCCCGGGAGGAACTACGAGCAGTACTTC.

The rearrangement links TRBV9 to TRBJ2-1, with TRBD2 identical over 9 bases. The germline V gene has CDR1 SGDLS and CDR2 YYNGEE. The CDR3 sequence is 15 residues long. J gave up 4 bases and V 1 base, and 3 bases lay outside the gene matches. CDR3 DNA sequence: TGTGCCAGCAGCGTAAATAGCGGGAGATACAATGAGCAGTTCTTC. This encodes CASSVNSGRYNEQFF.

This clone was picked up a small number of times. V is TRBV6-5 and J is TRBJ2-5, with D possibly matching TRBD2 (6 bases). This CDR3 is built from 12 residues. CDR1 and CDR2 (germline): MNHEY, SVGAGI. Between the trimmed V and J ends, which lost 6 bases and 2 bases, there was a span of 7 bases. The CDR3 spells CASRDYQETQYF. The CDR3 coding sequence is TGTGCCAGCAGGGACTATCAAGAGACCCAGTACTTC.

V and J are TRBV4-1 and TRBJ1-1, with D perhaps TRBD1 (5 bases). Germline values: CDR1 MGHRA, CDR2 YSYEKL. Trimming pared 3 bases from V and 1 base from J, leaving 12 bases between. The CDR3 is made up of 15 amino acids. CDR3 sequence (DNA): TGCGCCAGCAGCCAGCCAGCCAGGGAGAACACTGAAGCTTTCTTT. This encodes CASSQPARENTEAFF.

This clone showed up just a few times. In nucleotides, the CDR3 is TGTGCCAGCCGATACAGGGCCTCCAGCTCCTACGAGCAGTACTTC. Its translation: CASRYRASSSYEQYF. J is TRBJ2-7 and V is TRBV7-2; D might be TRBD1 (6 bases). Germline CDR1 SGHTA, CDR2 FQGNSA. The length of the CDR3 is 15 residues. V gave up 8 bases and J gave up 0 bases, with 17 bases separating them.

This clone was counted between two and nine times. The CDR3 DNA follows: TGTGCCAGCAGCCCCTCGAGAACTAATGAAAAACTGTTTTTT. This codes for CASSPSRTNEKLFF. The chain combines TRBV7-2 with TRBJ1-4; D is unclear. This CDR3 region has 14 residues. Per germline, CDR1 SGHTA and CDR2 FQGNSA. The V and J ends lost 5 bases and 1 base respectively, with 8 bases between them.

The V call is TRBV18, the J call TRBJ1-4, with TRBD1 matching 7 bases. This CDR3 is built from 15 residues. V dropped 4 bases and J dropped 8; count of bases not matched to a gene: 10. CDR1 and CDR2 (germline): KGHSH, LQKENI. The CDR3 region is CASSLSTGLGEKLFF. The CDR3 region has the DNA TGTGCCAGCTCACTATCGACAGGGCTGGGGGAAAAACTGTTTTTT.

This clone occurred a few times. The conserved final phenylalanine or tryptophan is absent from the CDR3, which likely points to a read error. The DNA is omitted, as the CDR3 cannot be located on it reliably, and the CDR3 follows TCRdb's listing. The V gene is TRBV4-3, the J gene TRBJ1-5; the D call in the table, TRBD1, was not verified against the DNA. The CDR3 adds up to 15 amino acids, both ends counted. Germline V gene sequence: CDR1 LGHNA, CDR2 YSLEER. The CDR3 protein is CASSSGTGLGQPKHL.

This clone was recorded a few times. This chain uses TRBV4-3 with TRBJ2-7; D gene unclear. CDR1 is LGHNA, CDR2 YSLEER, per germline. V gave up 0 bases and J gave up 4 bases, with 4 bases separating them. The CDR3 is 12 residues long. The DNA for the CDR3 is TGCGCCAGCAGCCAAGACAGGTACGAGCAGTACTTC. Translating gives CASSQDRYEQYF.

This clone has only a few counts. The CDR3 reads CASSTIIANYGYTF. CDR3 bases: TGTGCCAGCAGCACGATTATAGCTAACTATGGCTACACCTTC. The J gene is TRBJ1-2, the V gene TRBV28; D is unresolved. The CDR3 has 14 amino acids. Germline V lookup: CDR1 MDHEN, CDR2 SYDVKM. The germline V and J ends were trimmed by 6 bases and 0 bases, with 11 bases remaining between them.

The chain combines TRBV28 with TRBJ2-5; weak D call: TRBD2 (6 bases). Gene TRBJ2-7 matches the end of the DNA better, so the J call may be wrong. The V gene's germline CDR1 is MDHEN and CDR2 SYDVKM. The CDR3 has 15 amino acids. The chain's CDR3 is CASSPRGAGRYEQYF. CDR3 coding DNA: TGTGCCAGCAGTCCCCGGGGTGCGGGGAGATACGAGCAGTACTTC.

This clone has a handful of counts. J is TRBJ2-5 and V is TRBV27, with a weak D call TRBD1 (6 bases). Germline lookup yields CDR1 MNHEY and CDR2 SMNVEV (reference sequence). This CDR3 contains 14 residues. Trimming cost V 5 bases and J 1 base, with 11 bases left between them. The CDR3 here is CASSRLGGQETQYF. CDR3 bases: TGTGCCAGCAGTCGCTTAGGGGGCCAAGAGACCCAGTACTTC.

V and J are TRBV2 and TRBJ2-7; 7 bases line up with TRBD2. Per germline, CDR1 SNHLY and CDR2 FYNNEI. The junction had 6 bases not matched to a gene; V was cut back by 7 bases and J by 0 bases. The CDR3 consists of 14 residues. DNA for the CDR3: TGTGCCAGCACGAGGCGGGGGAGCTCCTACGAGCAGTACTTC. Protein: CASTRRGSSYEQYF.

Turning to this clone: Other DNA sequences of this sample code for an identical CDR3. V gene TRBV10-3 combines with J gene TRBJ2-3; no clear D. V was clipped by 2 bases and J by 6 bases, with 3 bases between them. The CDR3 has 11 amino acids. CDR1 ENHRY and CDR2 SYGVKD come from the germline V gene. The CDR3: CAISERDTQYF. The CDR3 DNA reads TGTGCCATCAGTGAGCGGGATACGCAGTATTTT.

The chain joins TRBV5-4 to TRBJ2-2, with TRBD1 as a possible D gene (6 bases). The length of the CDR3 is 13 residues. CDR1 and CDR2 (germline): SGHNT, YYREEE (reference sequence). The V gene lost 2 bases and the J gene lost 6 bases, with 8 bases spanning the gap. The CDR3 bases are TGTGCCAGCAGCTTAACAGGGCCCGGGGAGCTGTTTTTT. Translation: CASSLTGPGELFF.

This clone was counted between two and nine times. The rearrangement uses TRBV28 and TRBJ1-2; no clear D gene. V was cut by 5 bases and J by 7 bases, with 17 bases left in between. From germline, CDR1 is MDHEN and CDR2 SYDVKM. The CDR3 runs 14 residues. This CDR3 is CASSTPGFLRGYTF. CDR3 DNA: TGTGCCAGCAGTACACCAGGTTTTTTGCGTGGCTACACCTTC.

V and J are TRBV7-2 and TRBJ1-1; TRBD1 matches at 7 bases. The V and J ends lost 5 bases and 1 base, in that order; junction bases with no gene match: 16. This CDR3 contains 18 residues. Germline assignment: CDR1 SGHTA and CDR2 FQGNSA. CDR3 DNA sequence: TGTGCCAGCAGCCCACTTACATTTCAGGGGGGAGGGAACACTGAAGCTTTCTTT. It translates to CASSPLTFQGGGNTEAFF. The variable domain in full, with the rest retrieved from reference TRBV7-2 and TRBJ1-1, is GAGVSQSPSNKVTEKGKDVELRCDPISGHTALYWYRQSLGQGLEFLIYFQGNSAPDKSGLPSDRFSAERTGGSVSTLTIQRTQQEDSAVYLCASSPLTFQGGGNTEAFFGQGTRLTVV.

The chain employs TRBV6-5 and TRBJ2-2, with D perhaps matching TRBD2 (6 bases). This CDR3 comprises 14 residues. The V end was cut by 4 bases, the J end by 4 bases, with 10 bases between. Germline V gene sequence: CDR1 MNHEY, CDR2 SVGAGI. CDR3 amino acids: CASSWDFSTGELFF. In nucleotides, the CDR3 is TGTGCCAGCAGTTGGGACTTCTCCACCGGGGAGCTGTTTTTT.

The V and J genes are TRBV15 and TRBJ1-5, with TRBD1 as a possible D gene (5 bases). The CDR3 length is 17 residues. Deletions cut 4 bases from V and 4 bases from J, with 20 bases between. Germline V CDR1 and CDR2: LNHNV, YYDKDF (reference sequence). The CDR3 region has the DNA TGTGCCACCAGCACAAGTCTCCTGGGGCTCCGGAATCAGCCCCAGCATTTT. It is translated as CATSTSLLGLRNQPQHF.

The chain has TRBV30 and TRBJ2-7; TRBD2 is a possible D gene (6 bases). This CDR3 has 14 residues. Per the germline V gene, CDR1 is GTSNPN and CDR2 is SVGIG (reference sequence). Trimming took 6 bases from V and 0 from J, leaving 15 bases between them. The CDR3 reads CACAPGLSSYEQYF. CDR3 nucleotides: TGTGCCTGTGCCCCGGGACTGAGCTCCTACGAGCAGTACTTC.